Following are 14 T cell receptor beta chains from one sample sequenced in a study of blood T cell repertoires in COVID-19. Here immunoSEQ multiplex PCR was the method, and the copy in TCRdb shows in-frame clones only, minus some. The top ten clones hold 8.8% of a sample with approximately 140,000 clones, around 80% of them seen once. Sequencing was performed on peripheral blood. The receptors derive from a woman of 80 years or more in a cohort sampled during active or convalescent COVID-19.

This chain uses TRBV5-4 with TRBJ2-2, with a weak D call TRBD1 (6 bases). Trimming took 5 bases from V and 7 from J, leaving 15 bases between them. CDR3 size: 14 residues. The germline V gene encodes CDR1 SGHNT and CDR2 YYREEE (reference sequence). Here the CDR3 DNA reads TGTGCCAGCAGTCTCAGGGGTGGGCTCGGGGAGCTGTTTTTT. Translating gives CASSLRGGLGELFF.

This chain links TRBV19 with TRBJ1-5; TRBD1 matches 7 bases. Per germline, CDR1 LNHDA and CDR2 SQIVND (reference sequence). The length of the CDR3 is 14 residues. The V segment lost 4 bases and the J segment 7 bases; nucleotides outside the gene matches: 7. This CDR3 is CASSKTGTGQPQHF. The CDR3 bases are TGTGCCAGTAGTAAGACAGGGACTGGCCAGCCCCAGCATTTT.

V is TRBV19 and J is TRBJ2-7; D ambiguous. The CDR3 runs 14 residues. With 1 base removed from V and 0 bases from J, the gap between germline ends came to 7 bases. The germline V gene encodes CDR1 LNHDA and CDR2 SQIVND (reference sequence). DNA for the CDR3: TGTGCCAGTAGTATAGGCGGCACCTCCTACGAGCAGTACTTC. Residues: CASSIGGTSYEQYF.

The genes are TRBV7-2 and TRBJ1-1; the D gene is possibly TRBD1 (5 bases). This CDR3 has 13 amino acids. Germline V gene data show CDR1 as SGHTA and CDR2 as FQGNSA. V shed 6 bases and J shed 4 bases, with 12 bases lying between them. CDR3 in amino acids: CASSKGVVTEAFF. In DNA, the CDR3 is TGTGCCAGCAGTAAAGGGGTTGTCACTGAAGCTTTCTTT.

This chain links TRBV7-9 with TRBJ2-7, with TRBD1 matching 11 bases. There are 15 residues in the CDR3. Per the germline V gene, CDR1 is SEHNR and CDR2 is FQNEAQ (reference sequence). V gave up 4 bases and J gave up 3 bases; unmatched junction bases: 5. The CDR3 bases are TGTGCCAGCAGCTCCTGGGGACAGGGGGTCTACGAGCAGTACTTC. Translation gives CASSSWGQGVYEQYF.

This chain joins TRBV4-2 and TRBJ2-2, with 7 bases lining up with TRBD2. CDR1 is LGHNA, CDR2 YNFKEQ, per germline. The CDR3 extends over 16 amino acids. Trimming took 4 bases from V and 1 from J; bases not matched to a gene: 6. Here the CDR3 reads CASSPLAVLNTGELFF. CDR3 coding DNA: TGTGCCAGCAGCCCCCTAGCGGTCCTGAACACCGGGGAGCTGTTTTTT.

The V gene is TRBV27, the J gene TRBJ2-7, with TRBD1 as a possible D gene (5 bases). This CDR3 is 12 amino acids long. With 6 bases removed from V and 2 bases from J, the gap between germline ends came to 8 bases. Germline assignment: CDR1 MNHEY and CDR2 SMNVEV (reference sequence). DNA of the CDR3: TGTGCCAGCAGCCCAGGGACCTACGAGCAGTACTTC. Translated: CASSPGTYEQYF.

This chain links TRBV3-1 (or the pseudogene TRBV3-2) with TRBJ2-7, with D maybe TRBD1 (5 bases). Germline CDR1 is LGHDT and CDR2 is YNNKEL (reference sequence). The CDR3 is 12 amino acids. Trimming stripped 10 bases from V and 2 bases from J, with 12 bases between. CDR3 region: CATQGRAYEQYF. DNA of the CDR3: TGTGCCACGCAGGGCAGAGCCTACGAGCAGTACTTC.

The chain couples TRBV4-2 to TRBJ2-3; 9 nucleotides agree with TRBD1. V dropped 4 bases and J dropped 0; count of bases not matched to a gene: 11. This CDR3 has 18 residues. CDR1 is LGHNA, CDR2 YNFKEQ, per germline. The CDR3 bases are TGTGCCAGCAGCCCAGGGACAGGGCCGATTATAAGCACAGATACGCAGTATTTT. Protein product: CASSPGTGPIISTDTQYF.

This chain links TRBV7-9 with TRBJ1-1; the match to TRBD1 covers 8 bases. The germline CDR1 and CDR2 sequences are SEHNR and FQNEAQ (reference sequence). The CDR3 has 12 amino acids. The V segment lost 9 bases and the J segment 5 bases; nucleotides outside the gene matches: 5. CDR3 nucleotide sequence: TGTGCCAGTAAACAGGGGGTGACTGAAGCTTTCTTT. Amino acid sequence: CASKQGVTEAFF.

V and J are TRBV9 and TRBJ1-2; 7 bases are a match to TRBD1. Germline trimming cut 4 bases from V and 4 bases from J; bases unmatched to any gene: 16. The CDR3 runs to 17 residues. Germline values: CDR1 SGDLS, CDR2 YYNGEE. CDR3 residues: CASSTRIDRAFGYGYTF. For the CDR3, the DNA is TGTGCCAGCAGCACCCGGATTGACAGGGCCTTTGGCTATGGCTACACCTTC.

This clone was observed a few times. In DNA, the CDR3 is TGTGCCAGCAGCCAAGATTTGGTTGCTAGCGAGCAGTACTTC. This encodes CASSQDLVASEQYF. The gene calls are TRBV4-2 and TRBJ2-7; D gene ambiguous. CDR1 LGHNA and CDR2 YNFKEQ come from the germline V gene. Trimming took 0 bases from V and 6 from J, leaving 12 bases between them. The CDR3 runs to 14 residues.

The chain combines TRBV28 with TRBJ2-5; 9 bases agree with TRBD1. This CDR3 has 16 residues. J lost 10 bases, V lost 4 bases, and 16 bases had no gene match. The germline CDR1 and CDR2 sequences are MDHEN and SYDVKM. This CDR3 reads CASSSPTGTGQEGQYF. CDR3 nucleotide sequence: TGTGCCAGCAGTTCCCCCACCGGGACAGGGCAAGAGGGCCAGTACTTC.

The V gene is TRBV7-2, the J gene TRBJ2-3, with 9 bases lining up with TRBD2. The CDR3 consists of 18 residues. Losses at the gene ends were 1 base for V and 1 base for J; bases not matched to a gene: 9. The germline CDR1 and CDR2 sequences are SGHTA and FQGNSA. The CDR3 DNA follows: TGTGCCAGCAGCTTAGTGCGGGGGGGCCTCTCTCGCACAGATACGCAGTATTTT. This encodes CASSLVRGGLSRTDTQYF.